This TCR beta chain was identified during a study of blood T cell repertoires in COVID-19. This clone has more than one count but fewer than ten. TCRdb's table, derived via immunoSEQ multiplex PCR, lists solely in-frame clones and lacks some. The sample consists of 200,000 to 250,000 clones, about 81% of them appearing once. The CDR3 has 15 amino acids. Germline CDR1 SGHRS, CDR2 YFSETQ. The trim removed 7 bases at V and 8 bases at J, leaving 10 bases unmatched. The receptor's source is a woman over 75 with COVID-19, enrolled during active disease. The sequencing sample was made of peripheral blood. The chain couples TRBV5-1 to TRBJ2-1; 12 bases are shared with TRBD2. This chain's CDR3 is CASRYGTSGLDEQFF. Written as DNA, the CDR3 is TGCGCCAGCCGATACGGGACTAGCGGGTTGGATGAGCAGTTCTTC.